This TCR beta chain derives from a study of long-term antiretroviral therapy in people with HIV. Notes on the study in general: Against controls, HIV repertoires showed narrower ranges of CDR3 length.

Regarding this clone: The antigen is undetermined.

The United States was where all participants with HIV were treated. The assay used was immunoSEQ (version v3.0), run at survey level. Each sample aimed for about 35,000-50,000 sequenced T-cell genomes. Sequencing was performed with immunoSEQ multiplex PCR; in TCRdb, only in-frame clones are kept and a portion is missing. The sample records about 27,000 clones, 82% being singletons. Looked up from germline, CDR1 is ENHRY and CDR2 is SYGVKD. The CDR3 totals 15 residues. The J segment lost 4 bases and the V segment lost 2 bases, leaving 4 bases of the junction unmatched. This receptor was taken from a man aged 18-30 years with HIV. The sequences come from unsorted PBMCs, collected 0.8 years before starting antiretroviral therapy. The chain carries TRBV10-3 and TRBJ2-7; 11 nucleotides align to TRBD2. CDR3 sequence: CAISELAGGQYEQYF. CDR3 sequence (DNA): TGTGCCATCAGTGAGCTAGCGGGGGGCCAATACGAGCAGTACTTC.